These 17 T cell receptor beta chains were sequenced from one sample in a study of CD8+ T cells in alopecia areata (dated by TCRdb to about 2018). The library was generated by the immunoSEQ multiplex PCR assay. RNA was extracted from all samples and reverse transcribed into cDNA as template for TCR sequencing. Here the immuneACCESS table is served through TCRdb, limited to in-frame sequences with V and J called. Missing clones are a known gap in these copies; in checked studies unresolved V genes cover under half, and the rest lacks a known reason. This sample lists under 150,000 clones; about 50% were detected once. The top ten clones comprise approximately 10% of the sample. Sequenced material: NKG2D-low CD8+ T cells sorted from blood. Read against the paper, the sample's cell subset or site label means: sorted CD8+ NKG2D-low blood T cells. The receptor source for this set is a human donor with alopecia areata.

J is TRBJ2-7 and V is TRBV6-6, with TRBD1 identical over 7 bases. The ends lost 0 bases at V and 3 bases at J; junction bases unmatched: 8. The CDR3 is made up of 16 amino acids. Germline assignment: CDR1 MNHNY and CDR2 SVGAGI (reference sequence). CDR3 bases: TGTGCCAGCAGTTACTCGATTAGGACAGGTGACTACGAGCAGTACTTC. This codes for CASSYSIRTGDYEQYF.

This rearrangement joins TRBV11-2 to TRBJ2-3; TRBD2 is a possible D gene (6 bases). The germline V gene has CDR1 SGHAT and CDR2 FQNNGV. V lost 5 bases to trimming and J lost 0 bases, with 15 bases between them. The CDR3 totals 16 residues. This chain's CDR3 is CASSTPGARSTDTQYF. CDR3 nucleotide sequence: TGTGCCAGCAGCACCCCGGGAGCTCGTAGCACAGATACGCAGTATTTT.

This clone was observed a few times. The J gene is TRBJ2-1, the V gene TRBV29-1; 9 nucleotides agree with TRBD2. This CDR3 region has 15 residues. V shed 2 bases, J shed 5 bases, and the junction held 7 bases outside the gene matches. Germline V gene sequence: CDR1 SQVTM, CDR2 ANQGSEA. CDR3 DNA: TGCAGCGTTGAATGGCTAGCGGGAATAGACAATGAGCAGTTCTTC. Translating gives CSVEWLAGIDNEQFF.

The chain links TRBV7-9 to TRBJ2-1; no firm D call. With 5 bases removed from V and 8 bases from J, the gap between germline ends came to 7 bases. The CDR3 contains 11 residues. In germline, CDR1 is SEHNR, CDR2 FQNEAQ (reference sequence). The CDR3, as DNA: TGTGCCAGCAGCCCCAATGATGAGCAGTTCTTC. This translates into CASSPNDEQFF.

The CDR3 DNA sequence: TGTGCCAGCAGTCCCGACAGTGCTTCCGAGCAGTACTTC. It translates to CASSPDSASEQYF. The chain uses TRBV27 and TRBJ2-7, with a weak D call TRBD1 (5 bases). Germline assignment: CDR1 MNHEY and CDR2 SMNVEV (reference sequence). Deletions cut 5 bases from V and 6 bases from J, with 14 bases between. The CDR3 contains 13 residues.

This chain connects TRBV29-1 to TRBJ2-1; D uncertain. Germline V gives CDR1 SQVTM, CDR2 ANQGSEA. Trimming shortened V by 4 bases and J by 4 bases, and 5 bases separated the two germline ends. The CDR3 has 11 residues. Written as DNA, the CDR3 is TGCAGCGTTGTTCAGTACAATGAGCAGTTCTTC. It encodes CSVVQYNEQFF.

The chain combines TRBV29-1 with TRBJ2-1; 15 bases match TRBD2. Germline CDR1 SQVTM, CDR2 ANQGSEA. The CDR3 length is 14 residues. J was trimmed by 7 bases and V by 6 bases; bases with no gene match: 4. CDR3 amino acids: CSVDGTSGGNEQFF. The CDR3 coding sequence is TGCAGCGTGGACGGGACTAGCGGGGGGAATGAGCAGTTCTTC.

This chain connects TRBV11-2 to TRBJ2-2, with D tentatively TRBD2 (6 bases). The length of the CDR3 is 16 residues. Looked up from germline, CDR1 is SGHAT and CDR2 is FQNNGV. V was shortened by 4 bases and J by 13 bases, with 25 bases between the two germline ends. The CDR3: CASSSPGGLAGLGLFF. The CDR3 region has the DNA TGTGCCAGCAGCTCCCCAGGAGGGCTAGCCGGATTGGGGCTGTTTTTT. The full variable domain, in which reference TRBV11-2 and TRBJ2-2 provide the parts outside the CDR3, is EAGVAQSPRYKIIEKRQSVAFWCNPISGHATLYWYQQILGQGPKLLIQFQNNGVVDDSQLPKDRFSAERLKGVDSTLKIQPAKLEDSAVYLCASSSPGGLAGLGLFFGEGSRLTVL.

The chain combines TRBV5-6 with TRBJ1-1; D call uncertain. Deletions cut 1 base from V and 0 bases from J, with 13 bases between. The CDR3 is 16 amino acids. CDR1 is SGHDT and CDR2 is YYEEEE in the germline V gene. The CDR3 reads CASSLTREWMNTEAFF. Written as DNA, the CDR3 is TGTGCCAGCAGCTTGACCCGGGAGTGGATGAACACTGAAGCTTTCTTT.

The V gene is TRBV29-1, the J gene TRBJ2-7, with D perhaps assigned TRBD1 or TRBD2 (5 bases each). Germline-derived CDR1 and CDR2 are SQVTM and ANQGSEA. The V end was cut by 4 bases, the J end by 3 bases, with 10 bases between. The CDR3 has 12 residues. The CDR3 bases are TGCAGCGTTGTCCGGGACGGCTACGAGCAGTACTTC. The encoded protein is CSVVRDGYEQYF.

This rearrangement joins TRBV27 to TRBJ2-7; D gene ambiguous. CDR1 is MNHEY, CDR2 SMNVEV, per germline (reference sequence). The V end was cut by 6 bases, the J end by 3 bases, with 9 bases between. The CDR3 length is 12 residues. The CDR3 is CASRRTLYEQYF. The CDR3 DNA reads TGTGCCAGCAGAAGGACCCTCTACGAGCAGTACTTC.

CDR3 DNA: TGTGCCTGGCGAAGCGTAGATCCCTACGAGCAGTACTTC. It yields the protein CAWRSVDPYEQYF. The V gene is TRBV30, the J gene TRBJ2-7; D gene uncertain. The CDR3 runs to 13 residues. The germline CDR1 and CDR2 sequences are GTSNPN and SVGIG (reference sequence). Deletions cut 5 bases from V and 2 bases from J, with 13 bases between.

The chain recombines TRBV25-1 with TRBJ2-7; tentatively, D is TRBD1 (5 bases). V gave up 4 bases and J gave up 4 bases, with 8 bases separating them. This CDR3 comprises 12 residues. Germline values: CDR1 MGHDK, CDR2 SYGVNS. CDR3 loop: CASSGQGYEQYF. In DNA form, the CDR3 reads TGTGCCAGCAGTGGCCAGGGTTACGAGCAGTACTTC.

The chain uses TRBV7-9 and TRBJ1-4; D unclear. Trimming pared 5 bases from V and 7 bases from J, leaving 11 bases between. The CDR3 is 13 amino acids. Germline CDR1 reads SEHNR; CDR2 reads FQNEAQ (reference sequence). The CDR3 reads CASSPQNLEKLFF. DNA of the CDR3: TGTGCCAGCAGCCCACAGAACCTTGAAAAACTGTTTTTT.

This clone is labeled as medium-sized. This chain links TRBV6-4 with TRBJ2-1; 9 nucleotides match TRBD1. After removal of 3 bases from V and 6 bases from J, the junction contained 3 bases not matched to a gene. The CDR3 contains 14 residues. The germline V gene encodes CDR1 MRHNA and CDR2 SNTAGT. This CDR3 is CASSEKTGGNEQFF. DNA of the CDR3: TGTGCCAGCAGTGAAAAGACAGGGGGCAATGAGCAGTTCTTC.

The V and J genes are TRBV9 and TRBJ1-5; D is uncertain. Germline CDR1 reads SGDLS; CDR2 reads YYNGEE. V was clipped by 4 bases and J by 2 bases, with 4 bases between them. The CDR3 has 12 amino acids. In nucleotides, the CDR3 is TGTGCCAGCAGCCAGGGCAATCAGCCCCAGCATTTT. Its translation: CASSQGNQPQHF.

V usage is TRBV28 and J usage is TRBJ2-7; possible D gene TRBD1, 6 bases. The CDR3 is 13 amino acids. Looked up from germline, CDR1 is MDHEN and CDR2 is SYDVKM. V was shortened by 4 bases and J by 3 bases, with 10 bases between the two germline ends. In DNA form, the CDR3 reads TGTGCCAGCAGTTCCGTGGACAGCTACGAGCAGTACTTC. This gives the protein CASSSVDSYEQYF.